This entry concerns a single TCR beta chain. The entry originates in a study of OX40 agonist ivuxolimab in advanced cancers. Study-level information: Every 2 weeks, patients got intravenous ivuxolimab at one of six dose levels (0.01-10 mg/kg).

CDR1 SGDLS and CDR2 YYNGEE come from the germline V gene. CDR3 length: 14 residues. The germline V and J ends were trimmed by 2 bases and 4 bases, with 12 bases remaining between them. Clones were read by immunoSEQ multiplex PCR, and TCRdb kept only the in-frame ones, dropping some. The sample carries tens of thousands of clones, around four fifths recorded once. The sample here was CD4+ or CD8+ T cells sorted from blood, taken in a trial of the OX40 agonist ivuxolimab. The TCR sequence derives from an adult with an advanced solid tumor such as melanoma, head and neck, liver or kidney cancer. The J gene is TRBJ1-2, the V gene TRBV9; maybe TRBD1 (5 bases). CDR3 residues: CASSVDSLAYGYTF. CDR3 bases: TGTGCCAGCAGCGTCGACAGCTTGGCCTATGGCTACACCTTC.